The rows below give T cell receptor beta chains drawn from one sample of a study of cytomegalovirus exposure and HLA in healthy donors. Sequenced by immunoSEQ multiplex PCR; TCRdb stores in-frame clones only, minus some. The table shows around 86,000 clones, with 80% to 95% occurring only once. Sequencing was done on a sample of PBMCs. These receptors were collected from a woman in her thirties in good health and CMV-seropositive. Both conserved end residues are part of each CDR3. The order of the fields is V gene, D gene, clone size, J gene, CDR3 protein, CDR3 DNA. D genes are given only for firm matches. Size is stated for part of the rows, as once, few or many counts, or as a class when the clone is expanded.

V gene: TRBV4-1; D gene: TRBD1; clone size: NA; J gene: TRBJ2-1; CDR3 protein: CASSQFSVGQGSNEQFF; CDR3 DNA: TGCGCCAGCAGCCAATTTTCCGTGGGACAGGGTTCAAATGAGCAGTTCTTC
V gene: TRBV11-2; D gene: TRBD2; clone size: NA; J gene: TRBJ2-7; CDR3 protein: CASSLAGTTYEQYF; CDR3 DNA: TGTGCCAGCAGCTTAGCTGGGACTACCTACGAGCAGTACTTC
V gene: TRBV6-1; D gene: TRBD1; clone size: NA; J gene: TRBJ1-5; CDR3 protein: CASSGDRGYQPQHF; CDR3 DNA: TGTGCCAGCAGTGGAGACAGGGGTTATCAGCCCCAGCATTTT
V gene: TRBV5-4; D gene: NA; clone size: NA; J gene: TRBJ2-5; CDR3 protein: CASSLARPQETQYF; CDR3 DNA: TGTGCCAGCAGCTTGGCTAGACCTCAAGAGACCCAGTACTTC
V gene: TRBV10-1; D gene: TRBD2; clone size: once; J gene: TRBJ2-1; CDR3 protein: CASSEPSGTFNEQFF; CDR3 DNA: TGCGCCAGCAGTGAGCCTAGCGGGACGTTCAATGAGCAGTTCTTC
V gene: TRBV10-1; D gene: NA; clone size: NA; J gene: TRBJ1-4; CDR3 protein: CASSERRAGEKLFF; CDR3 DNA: TGCGCCAGCAGTGAGCGGCGGGCTGGGGAAAAACTGTTTTTT
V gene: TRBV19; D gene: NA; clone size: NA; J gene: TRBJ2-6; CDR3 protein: CASRTRSGRGSGANVLTF; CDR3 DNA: TGTGCCAGTAGGACGAGATCTGGTCGGGGCTCTGGGGCCAACGTCCTGACTTTC
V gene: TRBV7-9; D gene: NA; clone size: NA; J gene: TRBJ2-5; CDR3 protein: CASSTGGPQETQYF; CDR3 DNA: TGTGCCAGCAGTACCGGGGGGCCCCAAGAGACCCAGTACTTC
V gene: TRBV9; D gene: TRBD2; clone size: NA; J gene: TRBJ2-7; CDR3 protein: CASSVGLAGAYEQYF; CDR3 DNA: TGTGCCAGCAGCGTAGGACTAGCGGGGGCCTACGAGCAGTACTTC
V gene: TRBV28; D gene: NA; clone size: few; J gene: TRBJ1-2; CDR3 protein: CASSPGFYGYTF; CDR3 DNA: TGTGCCAGCAGCCCAGGGTTCTATGGCTACACCTTC
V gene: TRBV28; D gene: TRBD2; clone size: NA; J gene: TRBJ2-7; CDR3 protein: CASSFSVGRAVYEQYF; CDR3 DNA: TGTGCCAGCAGTTTTTCGGTTGGGAGGGCGGTCTACGAGCAGTACTTC
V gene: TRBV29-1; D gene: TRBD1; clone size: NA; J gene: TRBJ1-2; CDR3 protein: CSVGGGQLYGYTF; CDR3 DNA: TGCAGCGTTGGTGGGGGACAGCTTTATGGCTACACCTTC
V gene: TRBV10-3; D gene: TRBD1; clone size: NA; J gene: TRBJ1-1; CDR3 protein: CATTQGARTEAFF; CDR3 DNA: TGTGCCACCACACAGGGGGCTCGGACTGAAGCTTTCTTT
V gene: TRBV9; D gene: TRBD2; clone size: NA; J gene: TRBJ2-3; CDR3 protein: CASSGGLADTQYF; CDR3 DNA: TGTGCCAGCAGCGGCGGACTAGCAGATACGCAGTATTTT
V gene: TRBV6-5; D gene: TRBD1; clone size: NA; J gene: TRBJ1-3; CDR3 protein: CASSYSGTAGNTIYF; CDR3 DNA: TGTGCCAGCAGTTACTCGGGGACAGCAGGAAACACCATATATTTT
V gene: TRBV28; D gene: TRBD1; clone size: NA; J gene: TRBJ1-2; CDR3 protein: CASSLPTGIGYGYTF; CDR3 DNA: TGTGCCAGCAGTTTACCGACAGGGATCGGCTATGGCTACACCTTC
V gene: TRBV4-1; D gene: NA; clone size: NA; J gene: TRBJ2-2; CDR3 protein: CASSQVQGNGELFF; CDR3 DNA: TGCGCCAGCAGCCAAGTTCAGGGTAACGGGGAGCTGTTTTTT
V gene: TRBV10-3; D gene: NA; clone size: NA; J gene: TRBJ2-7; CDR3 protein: CAISDRGYEQYF; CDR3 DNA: TGTGCCATCAGTGATCGCGGCTACGAGCAGTACTTC
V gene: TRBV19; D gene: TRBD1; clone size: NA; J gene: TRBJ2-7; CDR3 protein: CASSMGQTYEQYF; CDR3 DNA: TGTGCCAGTAGTATGGGACAGACCTACGAGCAGTACTTC
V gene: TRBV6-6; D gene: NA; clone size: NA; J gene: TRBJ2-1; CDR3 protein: CATTPRPGEVGNEQFF; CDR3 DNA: TGTGCCACCACCCCCCGCCCGGGAGAGGTGGGCAATGAGCAGTTCTTC
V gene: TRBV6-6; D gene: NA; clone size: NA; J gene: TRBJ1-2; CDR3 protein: CASSYSGAGGNYGYTF; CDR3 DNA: TGTGCCAGCAGTTACTCAGGGGCCGGGGGTAACTATGGCTACACCTTC
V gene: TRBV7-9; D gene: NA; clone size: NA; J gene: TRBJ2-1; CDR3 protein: CASSAGVYNEQFF; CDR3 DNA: TGTGCCAGCAGCGCCGGGGTATACAATGAGCAGTTCTTC
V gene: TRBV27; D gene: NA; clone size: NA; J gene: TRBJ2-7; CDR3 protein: CASSPWRGLSYEQYF; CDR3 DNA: TGTGCCAGCAGTCCTTGGAGGGGGCTATCCTACGAGCAGTACTTC
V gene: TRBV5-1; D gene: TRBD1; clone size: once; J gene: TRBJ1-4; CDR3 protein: CASSFGQGEKLFF; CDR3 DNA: TGCGCCAGCAGCTTCGGACAGGGGGAAAAACTGTTTTTT
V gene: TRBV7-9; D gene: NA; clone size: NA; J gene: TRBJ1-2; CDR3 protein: CASSLVGAAGYTF; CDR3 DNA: TGTGCCAGCAGCTTAGTGGGGGCAGCTGGCTACACCTTC
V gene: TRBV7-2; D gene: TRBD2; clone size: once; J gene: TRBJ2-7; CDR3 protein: CASSLVLAAYEQYF; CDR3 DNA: TGTGCCAGCAGCTTAGTTCTAGCGGCCTACGAGCAGTACTTC
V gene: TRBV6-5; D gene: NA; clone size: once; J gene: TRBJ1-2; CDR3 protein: CASSYRRTVSYGYTF; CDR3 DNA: TGTGCCAGCAGTTACCGGAGGACAGTATCCTATGGCTACACCTTC
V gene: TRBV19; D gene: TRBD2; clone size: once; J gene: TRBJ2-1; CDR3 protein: CASAQAGGTYNEQFF; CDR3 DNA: TGTGCCAGTGCCCAAGCGGGAGGTACCTACAATGAGCAGTTCTTC
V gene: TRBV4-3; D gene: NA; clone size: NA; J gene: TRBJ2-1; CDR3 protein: CASSQDWRDRQFF; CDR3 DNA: TGCGCCAGCAGCCAAGATTGGCGCGACAGACAGTTCTTC
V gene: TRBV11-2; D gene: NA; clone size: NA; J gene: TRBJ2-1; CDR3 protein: CASSLTSGVGDNEQFF; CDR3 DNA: TGTGCCAGCAGCTTAACCTCTGGAGTAGGAGACAATGAGCAGTTCTTC
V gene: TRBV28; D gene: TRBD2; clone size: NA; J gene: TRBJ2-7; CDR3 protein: CASTVGLARLYEQYF; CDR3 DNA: TGTGCCAGCACAGTAGGACTAGCGAGATTATACGAGCAGTACTTC
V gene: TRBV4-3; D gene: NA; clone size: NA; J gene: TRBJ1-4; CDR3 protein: CASSQDWGVHEKLFF; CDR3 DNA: TGCGCCAGCAGCCAAGATTGGGGGGTACACGAAAAACTGTTTTTT
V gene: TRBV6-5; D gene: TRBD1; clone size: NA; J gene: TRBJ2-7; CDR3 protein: CASSYSWGQGYEQYF; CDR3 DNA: TGTGCCAGCAGTTACTCTTGGGGACAGGGCTACGAGCAGTACTTC
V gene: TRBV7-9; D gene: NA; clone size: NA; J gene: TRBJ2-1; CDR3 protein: CASTLVGDEQFF; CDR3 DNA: TGTGCCAGCACCCTTGTCGGAGATGAGCAGTTCTTC
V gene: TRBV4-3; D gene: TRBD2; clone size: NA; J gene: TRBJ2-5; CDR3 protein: CASSQAPFGGSWGETQYF; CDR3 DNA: TGCGCCAGCAGCCAAGCCCCCTTCGGCGGGAGCTGGGGAGAGACCCAGTACTTC
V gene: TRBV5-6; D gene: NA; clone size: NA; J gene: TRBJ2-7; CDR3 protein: CASEKGRGAYEQYF; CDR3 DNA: TGTGCCAGCGAGAAAGGCAGGGGGGCCTACGAGCAGTACTTC
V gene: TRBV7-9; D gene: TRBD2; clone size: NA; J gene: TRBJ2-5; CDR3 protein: CASSLVLAVVDKETQYF; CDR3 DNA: TGTGCCAGCAGCTTAGTACTAGCGGTGGTCGATAAAGAGACCCAGTACTTC
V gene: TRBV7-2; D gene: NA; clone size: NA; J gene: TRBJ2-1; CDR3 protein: CASSLGGFYNEQFF; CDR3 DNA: TGTGCCAGCAGCTTAGGCGGGTTCTACAATGAGCAGTTCTTC
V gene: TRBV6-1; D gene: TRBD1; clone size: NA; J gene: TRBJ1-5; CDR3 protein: CATGTGVSSNQPQHF; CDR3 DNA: TGTGCCACCGGGACAGGGGTGAGTAGCAATCAGCCCCAGCATTTT
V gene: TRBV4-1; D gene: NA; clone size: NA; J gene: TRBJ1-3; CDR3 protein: CASSQVTGQAGNTIYF; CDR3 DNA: TGCGCCAGCAGCCAAGTAACCGGCCAGGCGGGAAACACCATATATTTT
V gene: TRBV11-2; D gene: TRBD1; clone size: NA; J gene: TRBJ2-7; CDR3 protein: CASSLGSTGGDTYEQYF; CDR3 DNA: TGTGCCAGCAGCTTAGGATCTACAGGGGGTGACACCTACGAGCAGTACTTC
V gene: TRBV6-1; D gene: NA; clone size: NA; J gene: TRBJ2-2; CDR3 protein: CASKLQGTNTGELFF; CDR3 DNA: TGTGCCAGCAAGTTGCAGGGAACGAACACCGGGGAGCTGTTTTTT
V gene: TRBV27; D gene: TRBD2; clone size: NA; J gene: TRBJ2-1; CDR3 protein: CASSRRVAGHSYNEQFF; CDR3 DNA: TGTGCCAGCTCTCGGAGGGTAGCGGGGCACTCCTACAATGAGCAGTTCTTC
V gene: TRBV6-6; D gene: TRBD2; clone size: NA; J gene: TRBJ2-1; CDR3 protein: CASSLLAAYNEQFF; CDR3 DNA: TGTGCCAGCAGCCTCCTAGCGGCTTACAATGAGCAGTTCTTC
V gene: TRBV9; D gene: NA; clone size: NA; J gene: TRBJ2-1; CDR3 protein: CASSVVAGPGNEQFF; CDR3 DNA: TGTGCCAGCAGCGTAGTGGCGGGACCAGGCAATGAGCAGTTCTTC
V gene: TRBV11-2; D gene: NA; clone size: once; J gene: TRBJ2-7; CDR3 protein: CASSSGLSYEQYF; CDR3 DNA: TGTGCCAGCAGCTCGGGACTGTCCTACGAGCAGTACTTC
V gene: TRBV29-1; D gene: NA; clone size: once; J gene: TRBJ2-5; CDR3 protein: CSCAGPGQETQYF; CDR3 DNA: TGCAGCTGCGCGGGGCCGGGGCAAGAGACCCAGTACTTC
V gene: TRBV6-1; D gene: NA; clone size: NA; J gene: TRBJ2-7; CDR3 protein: CASTISYEQYF; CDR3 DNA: TGTGCCAGCACCATCTCCTACGAGCAGTACTTC